Below, 3 T cell receptor beta chains from the same sample are listed, as sequenced in a study of cytomegalovirus exposure and HLA in healthy donors. It was with 60 Vbeta and 13 Jbeta primers that the PCR ran. Sequencing was performed with immunoSEQ multiplex PCR; in TCRdb, only in-frame clones are kept and a portion is missing. There are 200,000 or so clones in the sample; around 80% occur only once, and roughly 0.71% lies in the top ten. Sample: PBMCs. These TCRs come from a boy aged 2 to 9 in good health and CMV-seronegative.

The chain has TRBV19 and TRBJ1-1; 7 bases agree with TRBD1. CDR3 length equals 14 residues. V dropped 5 bases and J dropped 1; count of bases not matched to a gene: 4. Germline lookup yields CDR1 LNHDA and CDR2 SQIVND (reference sequence). The CDR3 sequence is CASSYRGGNTEAFF. For the CDR3, the DNA is TGTGCCAGTAGTTACAGGGGCGGGAACACTGAAGCTTTCTTT.

This clone has only a few counts. The genes are TRBV6-5 and TRBJ1-1; maybe TRBD1 (6 bases). The CDR3 has 14 residues. CDR1 MNHEY and CDR2 SVGAGI come from the germline V gene. The V and J ends lost 6 bases and 7 bases respectively, with 18 bases between them. CDR3 protein: CASSRGQRTDEAFF. The CDR3 DNA reads as TGTGCCAGCAGCCGAGGACAGCGGACAGATGAAGCTTTCTTT.

The genes are TRBV7-2 and TRBJ2-5; the D gene is possibly TRBD2 (6 bases). Germline loops: CDR1 SGHTA, CDR2 FQGNSA. Trimming took 8 bases from V and 10 from J, leaving 20 bases between them. This CDR3 spans 13 amino acids. This CDR3 is CASGTGLVASQYF. In nucleotides, the CDR3 is TGTGCCAGCGGCACGGGACTGGTTGCGAGCCAGTACTTC. Variable domain in full (rest from reference TRBV7-2 and TRBJ2-5): GAGVSQSPSNKVTEKGKDVELRCDPISGHTALYWYRQSLGQGLEFLIYFQGNSAPDKSGLPSDRFSAERTGGSVSTLTIQRTQQEDSAVYLCASGTGLVASQYFGPGTRLLVL.